A single sample is the source of the 22 T cell receptor beta chains below, sequenced in a study of T cell responses to AZD1222 COVID-19 vaccine. TCRdb keeps only in-frame clones here, not all; method: immunoSEQ multiplex PCR. The sample carries fewer than 150,000 clones, around 93% recorded once. The sequencing used peripheral blood, collected 28 days after the second AZD1222 dose. These receptors all stem from an adult who received the AZD1222 COVID-19 vaccine.

This chain connects TRBV5-1 to TRBJ1-1; no definite D call. The V gene lost 4 bases and the J gene lost 7 bases, with 14 bases spanning the gap. Looked up from germline, CDR1 is SGHRS and CDR2 is YFSETQ. The CDR3 is made up of 13 amino acids. This CDR3 reads CASSPLGQVEAFF. The CDR3 DNA reads as TGCGCCAGCAGCCCGCTGGGTCAGGTTGAAGCTTTCTTT. Using reference TRBV5-1 and TRBJ1-1 for the parts outside the CDR3, the full variable domain is KAGVTQTPRYLIKTRGQQVTLSCSPISGHRSVSWYQQTPGQGLQFLFEYFSETQRNKGNFPGRFSGRQFSNSRSEMNVSTLELGDSALYLCASSPLGQVEAFFGQGTRLTVV.

The V and J genes are TRBV5-1 and TRBJ2-7, with 8 bases identical to TRBD1. With V trimmed by 3 bases and J by 0 bases, 5 bases remained unmatched. The CDR3 loop spans 15 amino acids. In germline, CDR1 is SGHRS, CDR2 YFSETQ. The CDR3 spells CASSSRGPFSYEQYF. CDR3 DNA: TGCGCCAGCAGCTCCAGGGGGCCTTTCTCCTACGAGCAGTACTTC.

The chain recombines TRBV9 with TRBJ2-2; unclear D gene. In germline, CDR1 is SGDLS, CDR2 YYNGEE. Trimming stripped 3 bases from V and 7 bases from J, with 7 bases between. The length of the CDR3 is 12 residues. The CDR3 bases are TGTGCCAGCAGCGCAAGCGACGGGGAGCTGTTTTTT. This translates into CASSASDGELFF. Variable domain in full (rest from reference TRBV9 and TRBJ2-2): DSGVTQTPKHLITATGQRVTLRCSPRSGDLSVYWYQQSLDQGLQFLIQYYNGEERAKGNILERFSAQQFPDLHSELNLSSLELGDSALYFCASSASDGELFFGEGSRLTVL.

The rearrangement joins TRBV19 to TRBJ1-2, with TRBD1 matching over 7 bases. The CDR3 consists of 14 residues. With 6 bases clipped from V and 2 bases from J, the junction kept 6 bases outside the gene matches. The germline gives CDR1 LNHDA, CDR2 SQIVND (reference sequence). CDR3 in amino acids: CASSRDSANYGYTF. The CDR3, as DNA: TGTGCCAGTAGCAGGGACAGCGCAAACTATGGCTACACCTTC. The variable domain in full, with the rest retrieved from reference TRBV19 and TRBJ1-2, is DGGITQSPKYLFRKEGQNVTLSCEQNLNHDAMYWYRQDPGQGLRLIYYSQIVNDFQKGDIAEGYSVSREKKESFPLTVTSAQKNPTAFYLCASSRDSANYGYTFGSGTRLTVV.

This clone was detected once. This chain uses TRBV7-3 with TRBJ2-3, with D perhaps TRBD2 (5 bases). The CDR3 contains 13 residues. Trimming removed 4 bases from V and 9 bases from J, with 14 bases in between. From germline, CDR1 is SGHTA and CDR2 FQGTGA. The CDR3 nucleotides read TGTGCCAGCAGCTCATATAGCGACCCAACGCAGTATTTT. This translates into CASSSYSDPTQYF.

This clone was seen a single time. The J gene is TRBJ2-7, the V gene TRBV6-5; maybe TRBD1 (6 bases). CDR1 is MNHEY and CDR2 is SVGAGI in the germline V gene. The CDR3 loop spans 15 amino acids. V lost 1 base and J 6 bases, leaving 16 bases between the germline ends. CDR3 in amino acids: CASSYLYSQGTEQYF. The CDR3 nucleotides are TGTGCCAGCAGTTACTTATATTCACAGGGAACCGAGCAGTACTTC.

The rearrangement joins TRBV7-9 to TRBJ1-4; unclear D gene. The CDR3 contains 14 residues. The ends were cut back, 2 bases at V and 7 bases at J, with 11 bases in the middle. Germline V gene sequence: CDR1 SEHNR, CDR2 FQNEAQ (reference sequence). The CDR3 DNA follows: TGTGCCAGCAGCTTAACCAGGCGGGGTGAAAAACTGTTTTTT. This gives the protein CASSLTRRGEKLFF.

V gene TRBV2 combines with J gene TRBJ2-7, with D perhaps TRBD1 (5 bases). Germline V gene lookup returns CDR1 SNHLY and CDR2 FYNNEI. CDR3 length equals 12 residues. The V end was cut by 9 bases, the J end by 3 bases, with 12 bases between. CDR3 DNA sequence: TGTGCCAGTGTGGGGCAACTCTACGAGCAGTACTTC. Amino acid sequence: CASVGQLYEQYF. The whole variable domain, filled in from reference TRBV2 and TRBJ2-7, reads EPEVTQTPSHQVTQMGQEVILRCVPISNHLYFYWYRQILGQKVEFLVSFYNNEISEKSEIFDDQFSVERPDGSNFTLKIRSTKLEDSAMYFCASVGQLYEQYFGPGTRLTVT.

CDR3 protein: CASSPRLNTEAFF. The CDR3 DNA follows: TGTGCCAGCAGTCCCCGATTGAACACTGAAGCTTTCTTT. The chain carries TRBV6-5 and TRBJ1-1; D gene unclear. This CDR3 has 13 amino acids. Germline V lookup: CDR1 MNHEY, CDR2 SVGAGI. V was shortened by 5 bases and J by 0 bases, with 7 bases between the two germline ends.

This clone came up once. The CDR3 loop is CASSLLGTGSHQPQHF. DNA of the CDR3: TGTGCCAGCAGTCTCTTAGGGACAGGGAGTCATCAGCCCCAGCATTTT. The chain links TRBV6-6 to TRBJ1-5; TRBD1 agrees at 9 bases. The junction had 10 bases not matched to a gene; V was cut back by 5 bases and J by 5 bases. The V gene's germline CDR1 is MNHNY and CDR2 SVGAGI (reference sequence). There are 16 residues in the CDR3.

A few counts support this clone. This sequence joins TRBV29-1 and TRBJ1-1, with unresolved D. The germline gives CDR1 SQVTM, CDR2 ANQGSEA. The CDR3 loop spans 12 amino acids. The V end lost 4 bases, the J end lost 5 bases, and 11 bases lay between the germline ends. The CDR3 sequence is CSVVRVGTEAFF. The CDR3 bases are TGCAGCGTTGTAAGGGTGGGGACTGAAGCTTTCTTT.

In the case of this clone: One junction end does not reproduce the germline sequence, and a read error may be involved. The J gene is TRBJ2-5, the V gene TRBV18; D could derive from TRBD1 or TRBD2 (6 bases each). Germline values: CDR1 KGHSH, CDR2 LQKENI. The length of the CDR3 is 14 residues. CDR3 protein: CASSPPRGQGTQYF. The DNA for the CDR3 is TGTGCCAGCTCACCACCCCGGGGGCAAGGGACCCAGTACTTC.

The rearrangement links TRBV6-6 to TRBJ2-7; 12 bases fit TRBD2. Germline trimming cut 5 bases from V and 0 bases from J; bases unmatched to any gene: 14. The CDR3 has 19 amino acids. From germline, CDR1 is MNHNY and CDR2 SVGAGI (reference sequence). CDR3 DNA sequence: TGTGCCAGCAGTCTTCAGACTAGCGGGGGTAACTACCCCTCCTACGAGCAGTACTTC. This gives the protein CASSLQTSGGNYPSYEQYF.

V is TRBV20-1 and J is TRBJ1-1; 7 positions agree with TRBD1. Unmatched junction bases numbered 5, after V lost 3 bases and J lost 4 bases. The CDR3 is made up of 13 amino acids. Germline V gives CDR1 DFQATT, CDR2 SNEGSKA (reference sequence). The CDR3 region is CSASQQGSTEAFF. CDR3 sequence (DNA): TGCAGTGCTAGTCAACAGGGGAGCACTGAAGCTTTCTTT.

This clone appeared a single time. The gene calls are TRBV11-3 and TRBJ1-6; no clear D gene. Germline V gene lookup returns CDR1 SGHNT and CDR2 YENEEA. The CDR3 has 13 amino acids. Trimming shortened V by 3 bases and J by 9 bases, and 9 bases separated the two germline ends. The DNA of the CDR3 is TGTGCCAGCAGCTTCACCCCCCGTTCACCCCTCCACTTT. Encoded protein: CASSFTPRSPLHF.

V and J are TRBV13 and TRBJ2-7; D call uncertain. CDR3 length equals 14 residues. V was clipped by 6 bases and J by 3 bases, with 15 bases between them. Germline V CDR1 and CDR2: PRHDT, FYEKMQ (reference sequence). The CDR3 nucleotides read TGTGCCAGCAGGAGAGGTAGGCTGGGCTACGAGCAGTACTTC. It yields the protein CASRRGRLGYEQYF.

This chain uses TRBV2 with TRBJ1-4; the match to TRBD1 covers 7 bases. The CDR3 length is 16 residues. Unmatched junction bases numbered 9, after V lost 6 bases and J lost 2 bases. The germline CDR1 and CDR2 sequences are SNHLY and FYNNEI. The CDR3 loop reads CASSPLGTATNEKLFF. The CDR3 DNA is TGTGCCAGCAGCCCCTTAGGGACAGCGACTAATGAAAAACTGTTTTTT. Full variable domain (outside the CDR3, taken from reference TRBV2 and TRBJ1-4): EPEVTQTPSHQVTQMGQEVILRCVPISNHLYFYWYRQILGQKVEFLVSFYNNEISEKSEIFDDQFSVERPDGSNFTLKIRSTKLEDSAMYFCASSPLGTATNEKLFFGSGTQLSVL.

The rearrangement uses TRBV3-1 (or the pseudogene TRBV3-2) and TRBJ2-5; TRBD2 aligns across 8 bases. The germline gives CDR1 LGHDT, CDR2 YNNKEL (reference sequence). The CDR3 sequence is 16 residues long. Losses at the gene ends were 2 bases for V and 0 bases for J; bases not matched to a gene: 5. DNA for the CDR3: TGTGCCAGCAGCCAATCCATAGCGGGGTACCAAGAGACCCAGTACTTC. This translates into CASSQSIAGYQETQYF.

The chain is built from TRBV30 and TRBJ2-3, with D perhaps TRBD2 (5 bases). Germline lookup yields CDR1 GTSNPN and CDR2 SVGIG (reference sequence). This CDR3 region has 14 residues. Trimming took off 0 bases at V and 4 bases at J, with 11 bases between the two ends. The CDR3 DNA follows: TGTGCCTGGAGTGTACTAAGCGGCGCAGATACGCAGTATTTT. This encodes CAWSVLSGADTQYF. The whole variable domain, filled in from reference TRBV30 and TRBJ2-3, reads SQTIHQWPATLVQPVGSPLSLECTVEGTSNPNLYWYRQAAGRGLQLLFYSVGIGQISSEVPQNLSASRPQDRQFILSSKKLLLSDSGFYLCAWSVLSGADTQYFGPGTRLTVL.

J is TRBJ1-6 and V is TRBV10-3; 8 bases match TRBD1. The germline V gene encodes CDR1 ENHRY and CDR2 SYGVKD. CDR3 size: 18 residues. Losses at the gene ends were 6 bases for V and 2 bases for J; bases not matched to a gene: 12. The CDR3 DNA reads as TGTGCCATCAGCCCCACTACAGGGGGGAACACCTATAATTCACCCCTCCACTTT. Amino acid sequence: CAISPTTGGNTYNSPLHF.

This chain joins TRBV10-1 and TRBJ1-5; D gene ambiguous. Germline V lookup: CDR1 WNHNN, CDR2 SYGVQD (reference sequence). The V end lost 6 bases, the J end lost 0 bases, and 9 bases lay between the germline ends. The CDR3 has 14 residues. CDR3 bases: TGCGCCAGCAGGGACCCTTATAGCAATCAGCCCCAGCATTTT. It codes for CASRDPYSNQPQHF.

The chain uses TRBV30 and TRBJ2-2; a possible D gene is TRBD1 (5 bases). V was pared by 7 bases and J by 6 bases, with 18 bases between. This CDR3 contains 14 residues. CDR1 is GTSNPN, CDR2 SVGIG, per germline (reference sequence). The CDR3, as DNA: TGTGCCTCTATTCCAGGGCTTGTCCCCGGGGAGCTGTTTTTT. Translating it yields CASIPGLVPGELFF.